Presented here are 9 T cell receptor beta chains from one specimen sequenced in a study of lymphopenia after photon versus proton radiotherapy. Produced via immunoSEQ multiplex PCR; TCRdb's table is partial and in-frame only. The table has more than 20,000 clones, approximately 88% seen once. The sequencing used peripheral blood, collected from a patient treated with photon-based radiotherapy. These receptors were obtained from a man in his forties with gastric cancer.

The chain combines TRBV11-3 with TRBJ1-6; no definite D call. The V gene's germline CDR1 is SGHNT and CDR2 YENEEA. V lost 5 bases and J lost 8, with 13 bases in between. The CDR3 length is 14 residues. The CDR3 bases are TGTGCCAGCAGCCGCGGACGGGAGGATTCACCCCTCCACTTT. Translation: CASSRGREDSPLHF. Together with reference TRBV11-3 and TRBJ1-6, the CDR3 gives the full variable domain: EAGVVQSPRYKIIEKKQPVAFWCNPISGHNTLYWYLQNLGQGPELLIRYENEEAVDDSQLPKDRFSAERLKGVDSTLKIQPAELGDSAVYLCASSRGREDSPLHFGNGTRLTVT.

The gene calls are TRBV19 and TRBJ2-7; D might be TRBD1 or TRBD2, each matching 5 bases. Between the trimmed V and J ends, which lost 4 bases and 5 bases, there was a span of 12 bases. Germline V CDR1 and CDR2: LNHDA, SQIVND (reference sequence). The CDR3 is 13 amino acids. The CDR3 DNA sequence: TGTGCCAGTAGTAATGCCAGGGACCACGAGCAGTACTTC. Translation: CASSNARDHEQYF.

The chain links TRBV7-3 to TRBJ2-2; tentatively, D is TRBD1 or TRBD2 (5 bases each). Trimming took off 5 bases at V and 0 bases at J, with 13 bases between the two ends. The germline V gene encodes CDR1 SGHTA and CDR2 FQGTGA. This CDR3 has 16 residues. The CDR3 nucleotides are TGTGCCAGCAGCCCTCAGGGACGGGCGAACACCGGGGAGCTGTTTTTT. As protein: CASSPQGRANTGELFF.

The chain uses TRBV30 and TRBJ2-5; 7 nucleotides align to TRBD1. Unmatched junction bases numbered 2, after V lost 2 bases and J lost 2 bases. This CDR3 is built from 13 residues. Per germline, CDR1 GTSNPN and CDR2 SVGIG (reference sequence). CDR3 loop: CAWSIQGQETQYF. The CDR3 region has the DNA TGTGCCTGGAGTATACAGGGGCAAGAGACCCAGTACTTC.

The gene calls are TRBV25-1 and TRBJ2-1, with D perhaps given as TRBD1 or TRBD2 (6 bases each). The V and J ends lost 4 bases and 8 bases respectively, with 15 bases between them. The CDR3 has 14 residues. Germline V CDR1 and CDR2: MGHDK, SYGVNS. CDR3 loop: CASSVRAEGDEQFF. The CDR3 coding sequence is TGTGCCAGCAGTGTCAGGGCGGAGGGGGATGAGCAGTTCTTC.

The rearrangement links TRBV6-5 to TRBJ1-5; 9 nucleotides match TRBD1. CDR1 is MNHEY and CDR2 is SVGAGI in the germline V gene. The CDR3 runs 13 residues. V trimming: 8 bases; J trimming: 3 bases; junction bases outside the gene matches: 2. In nucleotides, the CDR3 is TGTGCCAGCCGGGACAGGGACAATCAGCCCCAGCATTTT. Translated: CASRDRDNQPQHF.

This clone appeared once. The chain uses TRBV5-1 and TRBJ2-1, with D perhaps TRBD1 (6 bases). V lost 0 bases and J 5 bases, leaving 12 bases between the germline ends. The CDR3 totals 15 residues. Germline-derived CDR1 and CDR2 are SGHRS and YFSETQ. The CDR3: CASSLGGGAHNEQFF. The CDR3 region has the DNA TGCGCCAGCAGCTTGGGTGGGGGCGCCCACAATGAGCAGTTCTTC.

The chain is built from TRBV18 and TRBJ2-7, with D perhaps matching TRBD1 (5 bases). This CDR3 spans 12 amino acids. The germline V and J ends were trimmed by 3 bases and 6 bases, with 9 bases remaining between them. The germline CDR1 and CDR2 sequences are KGHSH and LQKENI. The CDR3 loop reads CASSPDSAEQYF. In nucleotides, the CDR3 is TGTGCCAGCTCACCTGACAGCGCCGAGCAGTACTTC.

The chain couples TRBV5-4 to TRBJ1-1; tentatively, D is TRBD1 (6 bases). CDR3 length: 13 amino acids. Trimming shortened V by 4 bases and J by 5 bases, and 12 bases separated the two germline ends. Germline CDR1 SGHNT, CDR2 YYREEE (reference sequence). This CDR3 reads CASSTHRVTEAFF. CDR3 nucleotides: TGTGCCAGCAGCACCCACAGGGTGACTGAAGCTTTCTTT.